The T cell receptor (beta chain) under discussion was sequenced for a study of T cells in localized non-small cell lung cancer. Study conclusions and caveats: Of the tissues analyzed, uninvolved adjacent lung showed maximal T cell clonality, greater than tumor. Sequencing was limited to one tumor region, leaving the possibility of heterogeneity open.

Comments on this clone: Antigen unknown.

The table came from immunoSEQ multiplex PCR; TCRdb's copy has only in-frame clones and leaves some out. The sample consists of 13,000 or so clones, around 83% of them appearing once. The CDR3 sequence is 14 residues long. V dropped 3 bases and J dropped 2 bases, with 11 bases sitting between them. Germline CDR1 and CDR2: SGDLS and YYNGEE. Material: peripheral blood, obtained before any cancer treatment. This receptor was obtained from a male donor at least 60 years old with stage III lung adenocarcinoma. The chain joins TRBV9 to TRBJ2-5; D possibly uses TRBD1 or TRBD2 (5 bases each). CDR3 protein: CASSASGRQETQYF. Here the CDR3 DNA reads TGTGCCAGCAGCGCCTCGGGACGGCAAGAGACCCAGTACTTC.